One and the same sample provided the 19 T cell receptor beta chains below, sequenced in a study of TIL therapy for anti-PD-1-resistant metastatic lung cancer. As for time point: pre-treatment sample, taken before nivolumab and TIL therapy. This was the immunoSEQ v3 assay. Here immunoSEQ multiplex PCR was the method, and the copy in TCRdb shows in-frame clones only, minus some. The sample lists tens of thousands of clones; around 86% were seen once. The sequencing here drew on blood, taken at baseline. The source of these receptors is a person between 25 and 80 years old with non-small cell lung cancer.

CDR3: CASSLAPDTQYF. DNA of the CDR3: TGCGCCAGCAGCTTAGCCCCCGATACGCAGTATTTT. The chain has TRBV5-1 and TRBJ2-3; D gene ambiguous. The CDR3 is 12 residues long. V was trimmed by 2 bases and J by 6 bases, leaving 7 bases between them. Germline loops: CDR1 SGHRS, CDR2 YFSETQ.

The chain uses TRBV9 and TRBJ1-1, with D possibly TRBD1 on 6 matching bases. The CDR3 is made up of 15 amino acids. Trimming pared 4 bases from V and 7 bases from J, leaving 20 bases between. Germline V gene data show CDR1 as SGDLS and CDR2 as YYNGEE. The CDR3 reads CASSPHPDSRLEAFF. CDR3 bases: TGTGCCAGCAGCCCTCACCCGGACAGTAGGCTTGAAGCTTTCTTT.

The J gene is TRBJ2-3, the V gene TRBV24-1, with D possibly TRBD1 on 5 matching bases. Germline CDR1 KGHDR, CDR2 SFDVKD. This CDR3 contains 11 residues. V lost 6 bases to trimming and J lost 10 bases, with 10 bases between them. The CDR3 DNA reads TGTGCCACCAGTTCAGGGTTCGCGCAGTATTTT. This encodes CATSSGFAQYF.

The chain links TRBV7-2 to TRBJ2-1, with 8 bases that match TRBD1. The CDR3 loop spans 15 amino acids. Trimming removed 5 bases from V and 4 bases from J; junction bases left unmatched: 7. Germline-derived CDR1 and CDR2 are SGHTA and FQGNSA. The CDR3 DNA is TGTGCCAGCAGCCAACGGACAGGGTCGTACAATGAGCAGTTCTTC. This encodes CASSQRTGSYNEQFF.

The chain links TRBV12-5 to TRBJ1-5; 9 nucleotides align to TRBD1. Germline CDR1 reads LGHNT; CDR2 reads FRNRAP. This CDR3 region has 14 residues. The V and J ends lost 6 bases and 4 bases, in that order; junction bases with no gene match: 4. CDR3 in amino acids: CASGLQGANQPQHF. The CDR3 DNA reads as TGTGCTAGTGGATTACAGGGGGCTAATCAGCCCCAGCATTTT.

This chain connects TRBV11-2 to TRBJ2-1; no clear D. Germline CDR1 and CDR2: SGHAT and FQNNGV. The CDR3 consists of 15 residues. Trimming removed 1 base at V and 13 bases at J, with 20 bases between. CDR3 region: CASSLVSHGLTLQFF. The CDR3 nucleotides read TGTGCCAGCAGCTTAGTTAGCCACGGGCTAACGCTCCAGTTCTTC. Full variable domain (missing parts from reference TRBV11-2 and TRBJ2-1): EAGVAQSPRYKIIEKRQSVAFWCNPISGHATLYWYQQILGQGPKLLIQFQNNGVVDDSQLPKDRFSAERLKGVDSTLKIQPAKLEDSAVYLCASSLVSHGLTLQFFGPGTRLTVL.

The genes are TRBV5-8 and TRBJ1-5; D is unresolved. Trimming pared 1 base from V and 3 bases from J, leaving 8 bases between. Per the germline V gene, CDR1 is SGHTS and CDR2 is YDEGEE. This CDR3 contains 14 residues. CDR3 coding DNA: TGTGCCAGCAGCTTGTACGGGCTCAATCAGCCCCAGCATTTT. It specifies CASSLYGLNQPQHF.

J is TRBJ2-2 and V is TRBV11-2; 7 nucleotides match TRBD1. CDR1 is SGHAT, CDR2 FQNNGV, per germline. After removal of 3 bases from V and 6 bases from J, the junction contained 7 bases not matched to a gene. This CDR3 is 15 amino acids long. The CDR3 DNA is TGTGCCAGCAGCTTCTCAGAGGGGGCGTCCGGGGAGCTGTTTTTT. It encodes CASSFSEGASGELFF.

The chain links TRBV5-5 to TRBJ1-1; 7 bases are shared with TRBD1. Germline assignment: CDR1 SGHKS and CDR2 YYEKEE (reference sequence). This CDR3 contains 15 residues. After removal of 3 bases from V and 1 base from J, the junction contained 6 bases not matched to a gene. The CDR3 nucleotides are TGTGCCAGCAGCTGGGGGACAGATACGAACACTGAAGCTTTCTTT. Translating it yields CASSWGTDTNTEAFF.

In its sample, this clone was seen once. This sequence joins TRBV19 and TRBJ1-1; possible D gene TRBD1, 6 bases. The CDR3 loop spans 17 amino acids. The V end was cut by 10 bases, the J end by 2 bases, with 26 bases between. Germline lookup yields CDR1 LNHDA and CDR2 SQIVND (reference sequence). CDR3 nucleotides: TGTGCCACCATAAGTGTCCGCCCAGGGGCCTACAACACTGAAGCTTTCTTT. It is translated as CATISVRPGAYNTEAFF. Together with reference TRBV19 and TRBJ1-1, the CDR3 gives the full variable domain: DGGITQSPKYLFRKEGQNVTLSCEQNLNHDAMYWYRQDPGQGLRLIYYSQIVNDFQKGDIAEGYSVSREKKESFPLTVTSAQKNPTAFYLCATISVRPGAYNTEAFFGQGTRLTVV.

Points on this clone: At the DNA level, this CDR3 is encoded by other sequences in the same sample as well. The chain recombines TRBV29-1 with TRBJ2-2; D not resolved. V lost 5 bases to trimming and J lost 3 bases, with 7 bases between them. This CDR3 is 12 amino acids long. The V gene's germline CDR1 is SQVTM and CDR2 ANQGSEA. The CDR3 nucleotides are TGCAGCGTTACCCGGGACACCGGGGAGCTGTTTTTT. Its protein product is CSVTRDTGELFF.

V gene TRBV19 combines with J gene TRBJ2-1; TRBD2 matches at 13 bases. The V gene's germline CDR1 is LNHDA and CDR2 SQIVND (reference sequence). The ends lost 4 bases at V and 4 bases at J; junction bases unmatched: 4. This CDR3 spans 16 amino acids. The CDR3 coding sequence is TGTGCCAGTAGTAAGACTAGCGGGAGGCAATACAATGAGCAGTTCTTC. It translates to CASSKTSGRQYNEQFF.

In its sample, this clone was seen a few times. CDR3 in DNA: TGTGCCAGTAGCGAACAGGGGGCGAATGGCTACACCTTC. It specifies CASSEQGANGYTF. V usage is TRBV19 and J usage is TRBJ1-2, with 9 bases that match TRBD1. Germline V gene data show CDR1 as LNHDA and CDR2 as SQIVND (reference sequence). J lost 6 bases, V lost 6 bases, and 5 bases had no gene match. This CDR3 contains 13 residues.

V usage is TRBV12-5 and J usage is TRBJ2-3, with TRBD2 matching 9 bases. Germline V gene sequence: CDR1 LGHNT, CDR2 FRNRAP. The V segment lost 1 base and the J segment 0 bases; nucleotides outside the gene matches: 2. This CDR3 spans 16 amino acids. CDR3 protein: CASGLGLAESTDTQYF. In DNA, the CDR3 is TGTGCTAGTGGTTTGGGACTAGCGGAAAGCACAGATACGCAGTATTTT.

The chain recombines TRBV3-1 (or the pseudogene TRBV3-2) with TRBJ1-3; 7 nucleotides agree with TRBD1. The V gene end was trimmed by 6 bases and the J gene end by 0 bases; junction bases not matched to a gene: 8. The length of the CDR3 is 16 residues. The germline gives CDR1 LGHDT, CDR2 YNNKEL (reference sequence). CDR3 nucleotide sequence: TGTGCCAGCAGGGGGACAGCTATTAGCTCTGGAAACACCATATATTTT. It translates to CASRGTAISSGNTIYF.

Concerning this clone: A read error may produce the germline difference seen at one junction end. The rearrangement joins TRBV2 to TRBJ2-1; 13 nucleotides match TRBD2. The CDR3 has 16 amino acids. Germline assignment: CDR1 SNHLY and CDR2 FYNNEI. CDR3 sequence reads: CASRRTSGSSHNEQFF. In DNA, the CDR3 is TGTGCCAGCAGAAGGACTAGCGGGAGCTCCCACAATGAGCAGTTCTTC.

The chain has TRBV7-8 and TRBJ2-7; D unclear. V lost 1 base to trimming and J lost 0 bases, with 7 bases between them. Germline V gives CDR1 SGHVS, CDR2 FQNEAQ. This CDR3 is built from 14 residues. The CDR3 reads CASSLGGNSYEQYF. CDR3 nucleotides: TGTGCCAGCAGCTTAGGAGGAAACTCCTACGAGCAGTACTTC.

CDR3 protein: CASSVVGTILTDTQYF. The CDR3 DNA is TGTGCCAGCAGCGTAGTCGGGACTATACTCACAGATACGCAGTATTTT. V and J are TRBV9 and TRBJ2-3; TRBD2 agrees at 7 bases. V gave up 0 bases and J gave up 2 bases; unmatched junction bases: 6. The V gene's germline CDR1 is SGDLS and CDR2 YYNGEE. This CDR3 spans 16 amino acids.

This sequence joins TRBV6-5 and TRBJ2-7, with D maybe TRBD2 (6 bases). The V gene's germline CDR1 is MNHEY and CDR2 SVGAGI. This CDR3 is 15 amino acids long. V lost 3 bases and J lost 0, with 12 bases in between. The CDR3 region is CASSYGGRTSYEQYF. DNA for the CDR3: TGTGCCAGCAGTTATGGAGGGAGGACCTCCTACGAGCAGTACTTC.